The rows below give T cell receptor beta chains drawn from one sample of a study of T cell repertoires in cytomegalovirus infection. Their target antigens are unknown. TCRdb reprocessed the reads via MiXCR and lists one record per CDR3 protein. The data contain about 920,000 distinct CDR3 sequences, approximately 31% of them singletons. Sequenced material: cultured CD8+ T cells from PBMCs, taken from culture after CMV antigen stimulation. These receptors were collected from a human donor in good health (CMV status not recorded). Some clones in this sample may be carry-over from other donors' samples. Both conserved end residues are part of each CDR3. The D gene is left open where the match is weak. Clone size appears in some rows only: once, few, many, or a class for an expanded clone.

d_gene,j_gene,v_gene,abundance,CDR3nt,CDR3aa
NA,TRBJ1-2,TRBV7-2,many,TGTGCCAGCAGCCAGGACACCTACTATGGCTACACCTTC,CASSQDTYYGYTF
TRBD1,TRBJ2-1,TRBV6-2/TRBV6-3,few,TGTGCCAGCAGACCCAGGGGGACAGGGAGATGGGACAATGAGCAGTTCTTC,CASRPRGTGRWDNEQFF
NA,TRBJ1-2,TRBV6-5,NA,TGTGCCAGCAGTTTCTTCCCGGGCAGAGGCTACACCTTC,CASSFFPGRGYTF
NA,TRBJ2-4,TRBV6-6,many,TGTGCCAGCAGTTACAGAGCAGGGGCTTTGTTTTCGGCCAAAAACATTCAGTACTTC,CASSYRAGALFSAKNIQYF
TRBD2,TRBJ2-1,TRBV19,NA,TGTGCCAGTAGTACTGGACTAGCGGGGGTCTTAGATGAGCAGTTCTTC,CASSTGLAGVLDEQFF
TRBD1,TRBJ1-5,TRBV6-1,NA,TGTGCCAGCATGTCAGGGGGCTGGAGCAATCAGCCCCAGCATTTT,CASMSGGWSNQPQHF
NA,TRBJ1-1,TRBV6-6,NA,TGTGCCAGCAGTTACGACTGGAGCACTGAAGCTTTCTTT,CASSYDWSTEAFF
NA,TRBJ1-4,TRBV2,NA,TGTGCCAGCAGTGACACCATCCCCGCAACTAATGAAAAACTGTTTTTT,CASSDTIPATNEKLFF
NA,TRBJ1-2,TRBV19,NA,TGTGCCAGTAGTATATCTGGTCGCTATGGCTACACCTTC,CASSISGRYGYTF
TRBD1,TRBJ1-5,TRBV5-4,few,TGTGCCAGCAGCTTGAGACGGACAGGGGGCAATCAGCCCCAGCATTTT,CASSLRRTGGNQPQHF
NA,TRBJ2-1,TRBV7-6,many,TGTGCCAGCAGCCCCGAAGGGGGTAGCTCCTACAATGAGCAGTTCTTC,CASSPEGGSSYNEQFF
NA,TRBJ2-7,TRBV10-1,NA,TGCGCCAGCAGCCGGGACCCTCCCAGCTACGAGCAGTACTTC,CASSRDPPSYEQYF
NA,TRBJ2-1,TRBV12-3/TRBV12-4,few,TGTGCCAGCAGTTCAGCTAACAATGAGCAGTTCTTC,CASSSANNEQFF
NA,TRBJ1-1,TRBV19,NA,TGTGCCAGTAGGGAGCCGCGACAGATAGAAGCTTTCTTT,CASREPRQIEAFF
TRBD2,TRBJ2-5,TRBV7-6,few,TGTGCCAGCAGCCCCCCTGGGACTAGCGGGGGTCGGGAGACCCAGTACTTC,CASSPPGTSGGRETQYF
NA,TRBJ1-2,TRBV10-2,few,TGCGCCAGCAGTGAGTCGTGGGAGGGCCTAAAGTATGGCTACACCTTC,CASSESWEGLKYGYTF
NA,TRBJ1-1,TRBV4-2,NA,TGTGCCAGCAGCCCCCTGGGGCAGTTGAACACTGAAGCTTTCTTT,CASSPLGQLNTEAFF
NA,TRBJ1-5,TRBV7-2,NA,TGTGCCAGCAGCCCCGGGGTCAGGGAAAGCAATCAGCCCCAGCATTTT,CASSPGVRESNQPQHF
NA,TRBJ2-7,TRBV4-1,few,TGCGCCAGCAGCCAAGATTTTACTGCGGAGCGGTCCTCCTACGAGCAGTACTTC,CASSQDFTAERSSYEQYF
TRBD2,TRBJ2-1,TRBV7-2,many,TGTGCCAGCAGCTTAGTAGCGGGGGGGTACTACAATGAGCAGTTCTTC,CASSLVAGGYYNEQFF
NA,TRBJ2-4,TRBV7-7,few,TGTGCTAGCACCATTTCCAGGGGCCGAGCCAAAAACATTCAGTACTTC,CASTISRGRAKNIQYF
TRBD1,TRBJ1-2,TRBV14,few,TGTGCCAGCAGCCAAAGCCCTACCGGACAGGGCGAAGGCTACACCTTC,CASSQSPTGQGEGYTF
TRBD2,TRBJ2-1,TRBV7-7,NA,TGTGCTAGCAGCCCCAGAGTAGCGGGGGGCTACAATGAGCAGTTCTTC,CASSPRVAGGYNEQFF
NA,TRBJ1-2,TRBV7-8,many,TGTGCCAGCAGCCGGGTGGCCAGGGATGGCTACACCTTC,CASSRVARDGYTF
TRBD2,TRBJ2-1,TRBV6-2/TRBV6-3,few,TGTGCCAGCAGTTACTGGCCGGGACTAGCGGGAAACAATGAGCAGTTCTTC,CASSYWPGLAGNNEQFF
NA,TRBJ1-1,TRBV2,NA,TGTGCCAGCATGGACCCGAAGTGGCCTGAAGCTTTCTTT,CASMDPKWPEAFF
TRBD1,TRBJ1-1,TRBV7-6,many,TGTGCCAGCAGCACAGACAGGGTTAGAGCTTTAGAACGGACTGAAGCTTTCTTT,CASSTDRVRALERTEAFF
NA,TRBJ2-5,TRBV28,NA,TGTGCCAGCAGTTCTAGCGAGGGGGTACAAGAGACCCAGTACTTC,CASSSSEGVQETQYF
NA,TRBJ2-3,TRBV7-8,NA,TGTGCCAGCTGGCTGCGCACAGATACGCAGTATTTT,CASWLRTDTQYF
NA,TRBJ2-2,TRBV7-9,few,TGTGCCAGCAGCTTAAAAGGGGCAACCGGGGAGCTGTTTTTT,CASSLKGATGELFF
NA,TRBJ2-1,TRBV6-2/TRBV6-3,many,TGTGCCAGCAGTTACGACAATGAGCAGTTCTTC,CASSYDNEQFF
NA,TRBJ1-5,TRBV2,NA,TGTGCCAGCAGGGATCCGGGACAAATGACAGATCAGCCCCAGCATTTT,CASRDPGQMTDQPQHF
NA,TRBJ1-2,TRBV6-5,NA,TGTGCCTGCCTGGGGGGTTTCAACTATGGCTACACCTTC,CACLGGFNYGYTF
NA,TRBJ1-4,TRBV7-9,few,TGTGCCAGCAGCGAAGGGTATACTAATGAAAAACTGTTTTTT,CASSEGYTNEKLFF
NA,TRBJ2-3,TRBV12-3/TRBV12-4,few,TGTGCCAGCAGTTGGGCTAGCAGTCTAGATACGCAGTATTTT,CASSWASSLDTQYF
TRBD1,TRBJ2-2,TRBV12-3/TRBV12-4,few,TGTGCCAGCAGCTTAGACTTAGGACAGGGGATCGGGGAGCTGTTTTTT,CASSLDLGQGIGELFF
NA,TRBJ2-2,TRBV7-2,many,TGTGCCAGCAGCTACATCCTACCCTCTAGTAACGCGAACACCGGGGAGCTGTTTTTT,CASSYILPSSNANTGELFF
TRBD1,TRBJ1-2,TRBV5-1,few,TGCGCCAGCAGCCAATCGGGACAGGGGAGCCTTAACTATGGCTACACCTTC,CASSQSGQGSLNYGYTF
TRBD1,TRBJ1-6,TRBV4-1,NA,TGCGCCAGCAGCCCGGATTGGTGGGGACAGGGGAATTCACCCCTCCACTTT,CASSPDWWGQGNSPLHF
TRBD2,TRBJ2-3,TRBV4-1,few,TGCGCCAGCAGCCAAGAGCGGGGCCTAGCGGACAGCACAGATACGCAGTATTTT,CASSQERGLADSTDTQYF
NA,TRBJ2-1,TRBV27,NA,TGTGCCAGCAGCCCCGGACGCACTGAGCAGTTCTTC,CASSPGRTEQFF
TRBD1,TRBJ1-2,TRBV4-2,NA,TGTGCCAGCAGCCCCGAACCGGGACAGGACCTGACTGGCTATGGCTACACCTTC,CASSPEPGQDLTGYGYTF
NA,TRBJ2-1,TRBV11-2,NA,TGTACCAGCAGCTTAGGGGGAGCTGAGCAGTTCTTC,CTSSLGGAEQFF
NA,TRBJ1-2,TRBV4-1,NA,TGCGCCAGCAGCCGCGGAGTAAGTTCTGGCTACACCTTC,CASSRGVSSGYTF
NA,TRBJ1-4,TRBV7-3,NA,TGTGCCAGCAGCATCAGGGGTCGGAATGAAAAACTGTTTTTT,CASSIRGRNEKLFF
NA,TRBJ2-7,TRBV6-5,few,TGTGCCAGCAGTTACTCCGTTTACTCCACCTACGAGCAGTACTTC,CASSYSVYSTYEQYF
TRBD2,TRBJ2-5,TRBV7-6,few,TGTGCCAGCAGCTTGACTAGCGGGGGGTCGTACCAAGAGACCCAGTACTTC,CASSLTSGGSYQETQYF
TRBD2,TRBJ2-5,TRBV12-3/TRBV12-4,few,TGTGCCAGCAGTACCCGGACTAGCGGGCCCCAAGAGACCCAGTACTTC,CASSTRTSGPQETQYF
NA,TRBJ1-2,TRBV4-3,NA,TGCGCCAGCAGCCAAGTGGGGGGGGGACTGAACTATGGCTACACCTTC,CASSQVGGGLNYGYTF
NA,TRBJ2-1,TRBV2,NA,TGTGCCAGCCCGAGGGGGAGAAACAATGAGCAGTTCTTC,CASPRGRNNEQFF